Reported below is one TCR beta chain. Every immunoSEQ plate was one replicate of a subset's evenly spread DNA. DNA input for the unsorted PBMC replicate PCRs was about 280 ng, some 29,000 T cell genomes. What was sequenced on ten immunoSEQ deep assay plates was unsorted PBMC DNA. Produced via immunoSEQ multiplex PCR; TCRdb's table is partial and in-frame only. The sample lists around 500,000 clones; 70% to 80% were seen once. This entry is derived from a study of shared clonotypes between healthy human individuals. Study in general: A couple of women and a few men aged 18 to 49 served as donors.

CDR1 is MNHEY and CDR2 is SVGAGI in the germline V gene. The length of the CDR3 is 15 residues. The ends were cut back, 5 bases at V and 1 base at J, with 12 bases in the middle. Sequenced: PBMCs. J is TRBJ1-5 and V is TRBV6-5; D perhaps matches TRBD1 (5 bases). The TCR sequence derives from a woman between 40 and 55 years old in good health. Some clones in this sample may be carry-over from other donors' samples. The CDR3 spells CASSRDGLSNQPQHF. The CDR3 DNA follows: TGTGCCAGCAGTCGGGACGGACTGAGCAATCAGCCCCAGCATTTT.